This T cell receptor beta chain is from a study of blood T cell repertoires in COVID-19. Study-wide background: Spain, Italy and the United States supplied samples that represented acute and convalescent COVID-19. PBMCs, B-cell-depleted T cells, or T cells provided the cDNA or gDNA that made up the material.

Individuals drawn from some 25 US areas were about 18 to 95 years old. In assigning cohorts, the study relied on participant-reported clinical history. Germline lookup yields CDR1 GTSNPN and CDR2 SVGIG (reference sequence). The CDR3 contains 14 residues. Trimming took 1 base from V and 10 from J; bases not matched to a gene: 10. Sequenced by immunoSEQ multiplex PCR; TCRdb stores in-frame clones only, minus some. The sample holds hundreds of thousands of clones, 88% seen once. The chain uses TRBV30 and TRBJ2-1, with 7 bases matching TRBD2. Sequencing was performed on PBMCs or T cells enriched from blood (not recorded which). The origin of this receptor is a woman aged 40 to 50 with acute COVID-19. CDR3 nucleotides: TGTGCCTGGAGTGCCGGGACGCCCGGGAGGGAGCAGTTCTTC. The encoded protein is CAWSAGTPGREQFF.